This record concerns one T cell receptor beta chain sequence. As originally analysed: Estimation of nucleated cell counts relied on the amplification of reference gene primers. The protocol was immunoSEQ multiplex PCR, while the TCRdb copy is restricted to in-frame clones and leaves out a portion. Clone size and V and J calls were adopted from that table, with D and trimming inferred from the DNA. The data hold about 250,000 clones, with about 87% observed a single time. Assignment of participants to cohorts was predicated upon participant-reported clinical history. This entry comes from a study of blood T cell repertoires in COVID-19. Background on the study: Nucleic acid was either cDNA or gDNA, and it came from T cells, B-cell-depleted T cells, or PBMCs.

The sequencing input was PBMCs or T cells enriched from blood (not recorded which). The clonotype was recovered from a woman in her fifties or sixties who had recovered from COVID-19.

Here the CDR3 reads CATHRPGTGASPLHF. In DNA form, the CDR3 reads TGTGCCACCCATCGACCCGGGACAGGGGCTTCACCCCTCCACTTT. The chain uses TRBV7-9 and TRBJ1-6; 10 positions agree with TRBD1. Germline assignment: CDR1 SEHNR and CDR2 FQNEAQ (reference sequence). This CDR3 comprises 15 residues. Germline trimming cut 10 bases from V and 9 bases from J; bases unmatched to any gene: 12.